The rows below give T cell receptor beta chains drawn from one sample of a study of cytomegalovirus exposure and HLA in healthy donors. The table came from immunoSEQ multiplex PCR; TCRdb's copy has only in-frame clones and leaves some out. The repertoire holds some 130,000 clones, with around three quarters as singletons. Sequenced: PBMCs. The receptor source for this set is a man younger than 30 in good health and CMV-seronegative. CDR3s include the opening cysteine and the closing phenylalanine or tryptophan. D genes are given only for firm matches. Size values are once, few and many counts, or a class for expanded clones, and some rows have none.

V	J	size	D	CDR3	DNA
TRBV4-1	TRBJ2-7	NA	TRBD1	CASSPGTGYSYEQYF	TGCGCCAGCAGCCCCGGGACAGGTTACTCCTACGAGCAGTACTTC
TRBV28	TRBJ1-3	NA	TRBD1	CASSSTQGAGNTIYF	TGTGCCAGCAGCTCGACACAGGGGGCTGGAAACACCATATATTTT
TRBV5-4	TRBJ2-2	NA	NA	CASSLRGQDYTGELFF	TGTGCCAGCAGCTTGCGAGGCCAGGACTACACCGGGGAGCTGTTTTTT
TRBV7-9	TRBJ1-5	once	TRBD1	CASSLGTGVNQPQHF	TGTGCCAGCAGCTTAGGAACAGGGGTCAATCAGCCCCAGCATTTT
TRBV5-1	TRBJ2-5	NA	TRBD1	CASSWGQGGETQYF	TGCGCCAGCAGCTGGGGACAGGGGGGTGAGACCCAGTACTTC
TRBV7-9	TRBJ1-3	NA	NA	CASISPRVSGNTIYF	TGTGCCAGCATATCCCCCAGGGTGTCTGGAAACACCATATATTTT
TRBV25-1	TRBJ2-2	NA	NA	CASSDTAAGELFF	TGTGCCAGCAGTGATACAGCGGCCGGGGAGCTGTTTTTT
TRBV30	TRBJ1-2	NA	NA	CAWARLRTGGGYTF	TGTGCCTGGGCACGCTTAAGGACGGGGGGTGGCTACACCTTC
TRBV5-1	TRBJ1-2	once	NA	CASSLSGDINYGYTF	TGCGCCAGCAGCTTGAGCGGGGATATCAACTATGGCTACACCTTC
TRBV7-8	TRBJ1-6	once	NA	CASSSWLGGNSPLHF	TGTGCCAGCAGCTCATGGCTTGGGGGGAATTCACCCCTCCACTTT
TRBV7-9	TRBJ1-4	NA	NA	CASKGADEKLFF	TGTGCCAGCAAGGGAGCTGATGAAAAACTGTTTTTT
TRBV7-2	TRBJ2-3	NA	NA	CASSLAPQDTDTQYF	TGTGCCAGCAGCTTAGCGCCCCAGGACACAGATACGCAGTATTTT
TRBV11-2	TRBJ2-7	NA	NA	CASSPTAYEQYF	TGTGCCAGCAGCCCGACAGCCTACGAGCAGTACTTC
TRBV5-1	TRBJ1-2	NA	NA	CASSFGGSQAVTEGYTF	TGCGCCAGCAGCTTTGGGGGCTCGCAGGCAGTCACAGAGGGCTACACCTTC
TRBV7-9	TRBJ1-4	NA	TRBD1	CASSLTPGTGQGEKLFF	TGTGCCAGCAGCTTAACGCCCGGGACAGGGCAGGGAGAAAAACTGTTTTTT
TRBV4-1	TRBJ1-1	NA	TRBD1	CASSQDRWQGEDTEAFF	TGCGCCAGCAGCCAAGATCGGTGGCAGGGGGAGGACACTGAAGCTTTCTTT
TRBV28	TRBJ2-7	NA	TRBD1	CASRKTGRGEQYF	TGTGCCAGCAGAAAGACAGGGCGTGGCGAGCAGTACTTC
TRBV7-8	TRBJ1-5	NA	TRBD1	CASSLERDRPSPQHF	TGTGCCAGCAGCTTAGAGAGGGACAGGCCCTCTCCCCAGCATTTT
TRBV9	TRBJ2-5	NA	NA	CARSVGAQGQETQYF	TGTGCCAGGAGCGTAGGTGCCCAGGGCCAAGAGACCCAGTACTTC
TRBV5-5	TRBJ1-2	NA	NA	CASSLVDNYGYTF	TGTGCCAGCAGCTTGGTAGATAACTATGGCTACACCTTC
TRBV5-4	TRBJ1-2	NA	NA	CASSDPRGNYGYTF	TGTGCCAGCAGCGACCCAAGGGGGAACTATGGCTACACCTTC
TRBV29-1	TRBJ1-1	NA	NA	CSGGSWNTEAFF	TGCAGCGGAGGGAGCTGGAACACTGAAGCTTTCTTT
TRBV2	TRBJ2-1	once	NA	CASTSGPYNEQFF	TGTGCCAGCACAAGTGGGCCCTACAATGAGCAGTTCTTC
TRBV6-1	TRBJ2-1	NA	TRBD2	CASRGKVPGGRQFF	TGTGCCAGCAGGGGGAAAGTCCCGGGAGGCAGACAATTCTTC
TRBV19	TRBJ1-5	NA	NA	CASSIRGQPQHF	TGTGCCAGTAGTATACGCGGTCAGCCCCAGCATTTT
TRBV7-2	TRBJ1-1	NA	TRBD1	CASSLPRATGGKGTEAFF	TGTGCCAGCAGCCTCCCAAGGGCTACAGGGGGCAAGGGCACTGAAGCTTTCTTT
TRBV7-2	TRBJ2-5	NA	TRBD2	CASSPHSGGGGETQYF	TGTGCCAGCAGCCCCCATAGCGGGGGCGGGGGGGAGACCCAGTACTTC
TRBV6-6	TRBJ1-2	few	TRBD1	CASSYSLTGHGYTF	TGTGCCAGCAGTTACTCACTGACAGGGCATGGCTACACCTTC
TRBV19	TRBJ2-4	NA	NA	CARRVGGRVAKNIQYF	TGTGCCAGGAGGGTGGGGGGGCGAGTAGCCAAAAACATTCAGTACTTC
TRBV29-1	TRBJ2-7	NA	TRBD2	CSVARTSGVYEQYF	TGCAGCGTCGCTCGGACTAGCGGGGTCTACGAGCAGTACTTC
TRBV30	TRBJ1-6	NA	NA	CAWSAGAESPLHF	TGTGCCTGGAGCGCGGGGGCGGAATCACCCCTCCACTTT
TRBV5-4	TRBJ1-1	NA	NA	CASSQVRGGDANTEAFF	TGTGCCAGCAGTCAAGTCCGGGGCGGGGACGCGAACACTGAAGCTTTCTTT
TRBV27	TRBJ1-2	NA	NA	CASSLSISSGLNYGYTF	TGTGCCAGCAGTTTATCGATCTCCAGTGGGCTCAACTATGGCTACACCTTC
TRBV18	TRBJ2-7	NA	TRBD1	CASSPGQGRDEQYF	TGTGCCAGCTCACCCGGACAGGGTCGCGACGAGCAGTACTTC
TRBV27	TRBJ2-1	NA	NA	CASSRLNRARSYNEQFF	TGTGCCAGCAGTCGGCTCAACAGGGCGCGGTCCTACAATGAGCAGTTCTTC
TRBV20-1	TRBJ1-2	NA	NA	CSAKGVYGYTF	TGCAGTGCTAAAGGGGTCTATGGCTACACCTTC
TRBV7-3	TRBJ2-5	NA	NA	CASSLIQPGRDGETQYF	TGTGCCAGCAGCCTAATCCAACCGGGCAGGGATGGGGAGACCCAGTACTTC
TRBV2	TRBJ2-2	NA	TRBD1	CASRDRAGELFF	TGTGCCAGCAGGGACAGGGCCGGGGAGCTGTTTTTT
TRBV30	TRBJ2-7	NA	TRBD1	CAWSVPLQGRGDEQYF	TGTGCCTGGAGTGTACCATTACAGGGGAGAGGGGACGAGCAGTACTTC
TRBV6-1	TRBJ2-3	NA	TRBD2	CASSASGGSSTDTQYF	TGTGCCAGCAGTGCGAGCGGGGGGTCCTCCACAGATACGCAGTATTTT
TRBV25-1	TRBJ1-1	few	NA	CASSEWGGDTTEAFF	TGTGCCAGCAGTGAATGGGGAGGGGATACCACTGAAGCTTTCTTT
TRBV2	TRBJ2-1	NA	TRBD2	CASSRTSGGFYNEQFF	TGTGCCAGCAGTCGGACTAGCGGGGGGTTCTACAATGAGCAGTTCTTC
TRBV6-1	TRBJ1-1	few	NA	CASSAPRPSVPVDTEAFF	TGTGCCAGCAGTGCACCGCGCCCGTCGGTGCCCGTGGACACTGAAGCTTTCTTT
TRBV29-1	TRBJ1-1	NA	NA	CSVEDLGPSF	TGCAGCGTTGAAGATCTTGGCCCTTCCTTT
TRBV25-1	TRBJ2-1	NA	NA	CASSEYRNEQFF	TGTGCCAGCAGTGAATATCGCAATGAGCAGTTCTTC
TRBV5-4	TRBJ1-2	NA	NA	CASSFSGGLYTF	TGTGCCAGCAGCTTTTCAGGAGGGCTCTACACCTTC
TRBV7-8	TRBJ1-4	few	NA	CASSLTVSSEKLFF	TGTGCCAGCAGCCTGACAGTTAGCTCTGAAAAACTGTTTTTT
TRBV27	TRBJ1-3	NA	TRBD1	CASSPDRGNGNTIYF	TGTGCCAGCAGTCCCGACAGGGGGAATGGAAACACCATATATTTT
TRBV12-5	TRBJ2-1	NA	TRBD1	CASGLGERPGSGGCFF	TGTGCTAGTGGTTTGGGGGAACGTCCTGGTTCAGGGGGATGTTTCTTC
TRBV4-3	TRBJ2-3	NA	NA	CASSQDPGIAQYF	TGCGCCAGCAGCCAAGATCCCGGTATTGCGCAGTATTTT
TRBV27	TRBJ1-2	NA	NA	CASSSRSGGGHYGYTF	TGTGCCAGCAGTTCTAGGTCAGGAGGCGGGCACTATGGCTACACCTTC
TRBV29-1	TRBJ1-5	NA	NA	CSVSPSADTNQPQHF	TGCAGCGTTTCTCCGTCTGCCGACACAAATCAGCCCCAGCATTTT
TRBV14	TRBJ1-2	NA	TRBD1	CASSLRQQGGGYTF	TGTGCCAGCAGCCTTCGCCAACAGGGGGGTGGCTACACCTTC
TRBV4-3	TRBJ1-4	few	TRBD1	CASSQEGQSNEKLFF	TGCGCCAGCAGCCAAGAGGGACAGAGTAATGAAAAACTGTTTTTT
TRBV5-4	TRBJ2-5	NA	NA	CASSSSYQETQYF	TGTGCCAGCAGCTCTTCGTACCAAGAGACCCAGTACTTC